This TCR beta chain was captured in a study of T cell responses to AZD1222 COVID-19 vaccine. Study background: Timing groups of about 4 and about 12 weeks for second doses were pooled.

A single count supports this clone. What it binds is unknown. Assay used: immunoSEQ multiplex PCR; TCRdb lists only in-frame clones, some missing. The repertoire consists of 150,000 to 200,000 clones, with almost 95% occurring once and the leading ten covering over 1%. Overall study findings and caveats: Across the whole spike, CD4 TCRs peaked at regions 160-218 and 743-854.

The CDR3 covers 16 residues. The J segment lost 4 bases and the V segment lost 3 bases, leaving 9 bases of the junction unmatched. Germline assignment: CDR1 LGHDT and CDR2 YNNKEL (reference sequence). The chain combines TRBV3-1 (or the pseudogene TRBV3-2) with TRBJ1-2; the match to TRBD1 covers 9 bases. Sequences were derived from peripheral blood, sampled on day 0 of AZD1222 vaccination. This clonotype was sampled from an adult in good health. DNA for the CDR3: TGTGCCAGCAGCCATGGGACAGGGCCAAAGGGCTATGGCTACACCTTC. Amino acid sequence: CASSHGTGPKGYGYTF.